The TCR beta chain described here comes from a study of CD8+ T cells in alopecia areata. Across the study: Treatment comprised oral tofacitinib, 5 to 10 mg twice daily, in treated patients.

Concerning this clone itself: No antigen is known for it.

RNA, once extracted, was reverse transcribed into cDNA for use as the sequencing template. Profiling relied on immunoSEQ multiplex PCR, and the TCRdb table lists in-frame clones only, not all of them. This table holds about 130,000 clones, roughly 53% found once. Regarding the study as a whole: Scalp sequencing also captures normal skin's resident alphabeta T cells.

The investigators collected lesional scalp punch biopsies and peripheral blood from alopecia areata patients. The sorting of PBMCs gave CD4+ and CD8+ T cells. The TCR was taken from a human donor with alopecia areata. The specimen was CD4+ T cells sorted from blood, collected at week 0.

The CDR3 sequence: CASSLDGGELFF. CDR3 sequence (DNA): TGTGCCAGCAGCTTGGATGGCGGGGAGCTGTTTTTT. This rearrangement joins TRBV5-4 to TRBJ2-2; D gene unclear. The CDR3 spans 12 residues. Germline values: CDR1 SGHNT, CDR2 YYREEE (reference sequence). V was trimmed by 0 bases and J by 7 bases, leaving 4 bases between them.